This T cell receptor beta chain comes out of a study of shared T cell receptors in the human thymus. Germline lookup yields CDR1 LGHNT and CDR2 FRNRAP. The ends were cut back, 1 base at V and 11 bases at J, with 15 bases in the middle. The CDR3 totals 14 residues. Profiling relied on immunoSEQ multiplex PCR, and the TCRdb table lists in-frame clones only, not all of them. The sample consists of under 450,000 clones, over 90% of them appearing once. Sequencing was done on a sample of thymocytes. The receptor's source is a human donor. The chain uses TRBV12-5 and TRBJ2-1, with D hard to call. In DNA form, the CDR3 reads TGTGCTAGTGGTTTGGGGGTCAATCTGAGTAAGCAGTTCTTC. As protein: CASGLGVNLSKQFF.